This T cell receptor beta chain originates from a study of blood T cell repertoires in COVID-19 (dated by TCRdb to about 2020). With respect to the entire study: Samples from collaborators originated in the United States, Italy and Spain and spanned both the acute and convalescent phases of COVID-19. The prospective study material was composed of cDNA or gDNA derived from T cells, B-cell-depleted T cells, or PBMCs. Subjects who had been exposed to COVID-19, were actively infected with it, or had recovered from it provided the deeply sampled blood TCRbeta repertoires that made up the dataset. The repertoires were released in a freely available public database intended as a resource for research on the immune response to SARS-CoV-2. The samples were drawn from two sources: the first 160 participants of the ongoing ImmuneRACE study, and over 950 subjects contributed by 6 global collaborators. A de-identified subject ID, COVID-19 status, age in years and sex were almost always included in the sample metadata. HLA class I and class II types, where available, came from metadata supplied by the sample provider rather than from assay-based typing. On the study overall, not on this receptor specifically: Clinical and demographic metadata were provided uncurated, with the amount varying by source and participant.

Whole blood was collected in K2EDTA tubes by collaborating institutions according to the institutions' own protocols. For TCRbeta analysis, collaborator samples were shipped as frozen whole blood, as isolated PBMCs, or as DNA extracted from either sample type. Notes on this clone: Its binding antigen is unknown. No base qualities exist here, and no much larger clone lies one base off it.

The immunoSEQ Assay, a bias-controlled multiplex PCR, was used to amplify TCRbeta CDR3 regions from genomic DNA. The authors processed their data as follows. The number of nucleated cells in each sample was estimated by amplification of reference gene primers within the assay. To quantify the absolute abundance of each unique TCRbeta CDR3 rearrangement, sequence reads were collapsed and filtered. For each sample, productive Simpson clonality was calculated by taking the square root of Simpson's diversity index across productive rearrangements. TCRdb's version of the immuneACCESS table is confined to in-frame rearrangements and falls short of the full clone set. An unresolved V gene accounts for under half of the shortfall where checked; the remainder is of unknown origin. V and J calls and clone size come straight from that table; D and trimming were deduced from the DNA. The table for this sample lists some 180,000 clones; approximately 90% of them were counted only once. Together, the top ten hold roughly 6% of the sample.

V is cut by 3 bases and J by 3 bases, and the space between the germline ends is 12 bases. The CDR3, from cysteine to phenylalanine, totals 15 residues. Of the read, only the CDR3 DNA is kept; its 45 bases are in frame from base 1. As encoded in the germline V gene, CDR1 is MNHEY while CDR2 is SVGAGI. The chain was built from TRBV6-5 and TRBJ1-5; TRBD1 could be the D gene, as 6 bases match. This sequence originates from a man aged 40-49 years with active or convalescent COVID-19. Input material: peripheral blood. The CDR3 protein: CASSYDRSYNQPQHF. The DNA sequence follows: TGTGCCAGCAGTTATGACAGGAGCTACAATCAGCCCCAGCATTTT.